The rows below give T cell receptor beta chains drawn from one sample of a study of blood T cell repertoires in COVID-19. Method: immunoSEQ multiplex PCR; TCRdb's copy keeps in-frame clones and lacks some. The repertoire holds under 200,000 clones, with over 90% as singletons. Sequences were obtained from peripheral blood. The receptors were gathered from a man between 50 and 59 years old with acute or convalescent COVID-19. CDR3s include the opening cysteine and the closing phenylalanine or tryptophan. Each record gives: J gene, V gene, D gene, clone size, CDR3 protein, CDR3 DNA. D genes are given only for firm matches. Not all rows give a size; the values are once, few, many and, for expanded clones, a class.

TRBJ2-5,TRBV7-6,.,.,CASSSPVGAGEQETQYF,TGTGCCAGCAGCTCACCCGTAGGAGCTGGGGAGCAAGAGACCCAGTACTTC
TRBJ1-1,TRBV24-1,TRBD1,once,CATSDPDRGKAFF,TGTGCCACCAGTGACCCAGACAGGGGAAAAGCTTTCTTT
TRBJ2-1,TRBV15,TRBD2,.,CATSRASLAGGEQFF,TGTGCCACCAGCAGAGCTTCACTAGCGGGAGGGGAACAGTTCTTC
TRBJ2-1,TRBV3-1/TRBV3-2,TRBD1,.,CASSQDLKGQGFNEQFF,TGTGCCAGCAGCCAAGATTTAAAAGGACAGGGCTTCAATGAGCAGTTCTTC
TRBJ2-7,TRBV4-1,TRBD1,.,CASSQNTPGQGHEQYF,TGCGCCAGCAGCCAGAACACCCCGGGACAGGGGCACGAGCAGTACTTC
TRBJ1-5,TRBV6-5,.,once,CASSYSGPGQPQHF,TGTGCCAGCAGTTACTCTGGCCCAGGGCAGCCCCAGCATTTT
TRBJ2-1,TRBV9,.,.,CASSVGRASDYNEQFF,TGTGCCAGCAGCGTAGGTCGGGCTAGCGATTACAATGAGCAGTTCTTC
TRBJ1-6,TRBV28,.,.,CASNGRVNSPLHF,TGTGCCAGCAACGGCAGGGTTAATTCACCCCTCCACTTT
TRBJ2-2,TRBV5-1,TRBD2,.,CASSLPGLAPNTGELFF,TGCGCCAGCAGCTTGCCGGGACTAGCGCCGAACACCGGGGAGCTGTTTTTT
TRBJ1-1,TRBV9,TRBD1,.,CASSIGQGRTEAFF,TGTGCCAGCAGCATCGGACAGGGACGGACTGAAGCTTTCTTT
TRBJ1-5,TRBV28,.,.,CASSPPDTRSNQPQHF,TGTGCCAGCAGCCCTCCCGACACTCGTAGCAATCAGCCCCAGCATTTT
TRBJ2-3,TRBV7-3,TRBD1,.,CASSLEGWATGGPDTQYF,TGTGCCAGCAGCTTAGAGGGGTGGGCGACAGGGGGCCCAGATACGCAGTATTTT
TRBJ1-6,TRBV19,.,.,CASSIGENNSPLHF,TGTGCCAGTAGTATAGGAGAAAATAATTCACCCCTCCACTTT
TRBJ2-5,TRBV11-3,.,.,CASSPGGGLQETQYF,TGTGCCAGCAGCCCCGGCGGGGGCCTTCAAGAGACCCAGTACTTC
TRBJ2-1,TRBV6-5,.,.,CASLKPEVDEQFF,TGTGCCAGCTTAAAACCAGAGGTGGATGAGCAGTTCTTC
TRBJ2-1,TRBV9,.,.,CASSVEWGSSYNEQFF,TGTGCCAGCAGCGTAGAGTGGGGCAGCTCCTACAATGAGCAGTTCTTC
TRBJ2-2,TRBV5-1,TRBD2,.,CASSWTSGSETGELFF,TGCGCCAGCAGCTGGACTAGCGGGAGTGAGACCGGGGAGCTGTTTTTT
TRBJ2-5,TRBV30,.,.,CAWSPGGRGTQYF,TGTGCCTGGAGTCCCGGGGGGCGGGGGACCCAGTACTTC
TRBJ1-5,TRBV6-1,.,.,CASSGQNSNQPQHF,TGTGCCAGCAGTGGACAGAATAGCAATCAGCCCCAGCATTTT
TRBJ1-6,TRBV4-2,TRBD1,.,CASSQLARDRGNSPLHF,TGTGCCAGCAGCCAACTCGCGAGGGACAGGGGGAATTCACCCCTCCACTTT
TRBJ1-2,TRBV4-1,TRBD1,few,CASSPPAGGYGYTF,TGCGCCAGCAGCCCGCCGGCAGGGGGCTATGGCTACACCTTC
TRBJ1-5,TRBV10-3,TRBD1,.,CAIGTDSNQPQHF,TGTGCCATCGGGACAGATAGCAATCAGCCCCAGCATTTT
TRBJ2-7,TRBV5-1,TRBD2,.,CASSASGSRYEQYF,TGCGCCAGCAGCGCTAGCGGGAGCCGCTACGAGCAGTACTTC
TRBJ1-5,TRBV19,.,.,CASSSGGLSNSNQPQHF,TGTGCCAGTAGCTCCGGGGGACTGTCAAATAGCAATCAGCCCCAGCATTTT
TRBJ2-5,TRBV28,.,.,CASRVTVGETQYF,TGTGCCAGCAGAGTGACAGTGGGGGAGACCCAGTACTTC
TRBJ1-3,TRBV19,.,.,CASRPGHSGNTIYF,TGTGCCAGTAGACCAGGCCACTCTGGAAACACCATATATTTT
TRBJ1-2,TRBV4-3,TRBD1,few,CASSDTGAPHYGYTF,TGCGCCAGCAGCGACACAGGGGCCCCACACTATGGCTACACCTTC
TRBJ1-1,TRBV27,.,.,CASSLGGVRTEAFF,TGTGCCAGCAGTTTAGGGGGGGTTCGGACTGAAGCTTTCTTT
TRBJ2-2,TRBV7-8,.,.,CASSLVITGELFF,TGTGCCAGCAGCTTAGTTATTACCGGGGAGCTGTTTTTT
TRBJ1-6,TRBV14,.,once,CASSQGGGSSPLHF,TGTGCCAGCAGCCAAGGGGGGGGGTCTTCACCCCTCCACTTT
TRBJ1-6,TRBV10-3,TRBD1,.,CAISEGQAVNSPLHF,TGTGCCATCAGTGAGGGACAGGCCGTTAATTCACCCCTCCACTTT
TRBJ1-6,TRBV27,TRBD1,.,CASSDRAGSPLHF,TGTGCCAGCAGCGACAGGGCTGGTTCACCCCTCCACTTT
TRBJ2-3,TRBV9,TRBD1,.,CASSVGGGLEDTQYF,TGTGCCAGCAGCGTAGGAGGGGGCCTAGAAGATACGCAGTATTTT
TRBJ2-3,TRBV18,TRBD1,.,CASSRTTGTGGTDTQYF,TGTGCCAGCTCACGGACAACCGGGACAGGGGGCACAGATACGCAGTATTTT
TRBJ1-5,TRBV6-2/TRBV6-3,.,.,CASSYPQVISNQPQHF,TGTGCCAGCAGTTACCCACAGGTGATTAGCAATCAGCCCCAGCATTTT
TRBJ2-3,TRBV11-3,.,.,CASSSDMNTQYF,TGTGCCAGCAGCTCGGACATGAATACGCAGTATTTT
TRBJ1-2,TRBV6-2/TRBV6-3,.,.,CASSFGQKYGYTF,TGTGCCAGCAGTTTCGGACAGAAATATGGCTACACCTTC
TRBJ2-3,TRBV30,TRBD2,.,CAWSERGGTDTQYF,TGTGCCTGGAGCGAGCGGGGGGGCACAGATACGCAGTATTTT
TRBJ2-4,TRBV14,TRBD2,.,CASSQHAGGQYF,TGTGCCAGCAGCCAACATGCGGGGGGACAGTACTTC
TRBJ1-3,TRBV13,.,.,CASSQRDRNTIYF,TGTGCCAGCAGCCAGCGGGACCGAAACACCATATATTTT
TRBJ2-2,TRBV6-1,.,.,CASSEEGVAGELFF,TGTGCCAGCAGTGAAGAGGGGGTGGCCGGGGAGCTGTTTTTT
TRBJ2-7,TRBV4-1,TRBD2,once,CASSLIAGDPHEQYF,TGCGCCAGCAGTCTTATAGCGGGAGACCCCCACGAGCAGTACTTC
TRBJ2-6,TRBV5-1,.,.,CASSFQGTSGANVLTF,TGCGCCAGCAGCTTCCAGGGAACCTCTGGGGCCAACGTCCTGACTTTC
TRBJ1-5,TRBV30,.,few,CAWSMGGHSNQPQHF,TGTGCCTGGAGCATGGGAGGGCATAGCAATCAGCCCCAGCATTTT
TRBJ2-7,TRBV27,TRBD2,.,CASSSLGGVVHEQYF,TGTGCCAGCAGTTCCCTGGGAGGGGTAGTCCACGAGCAGTACTTC